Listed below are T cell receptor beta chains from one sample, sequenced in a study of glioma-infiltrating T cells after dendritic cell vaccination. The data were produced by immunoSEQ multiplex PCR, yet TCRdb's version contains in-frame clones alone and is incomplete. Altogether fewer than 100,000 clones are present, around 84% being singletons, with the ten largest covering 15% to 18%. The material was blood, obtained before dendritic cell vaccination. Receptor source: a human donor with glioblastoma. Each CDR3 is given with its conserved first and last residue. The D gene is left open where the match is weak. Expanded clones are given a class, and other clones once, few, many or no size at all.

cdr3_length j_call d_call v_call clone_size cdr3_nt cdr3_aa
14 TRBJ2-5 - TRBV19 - TGTGCCAGTAGTATAGGCGAGACTGGGGAGACCCAGTACTTC CASSIGETGETQYF
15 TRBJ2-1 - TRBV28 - TGTGCCAGCAGTTTACTCGGGAGCTCCTACAATGAGCAGTTCTTC CASSLLGSSYNEQFF
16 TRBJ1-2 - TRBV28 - TGTGCCAGCAGTTTAAATATACGGACAGTGTACTATGGCTACACCTTC CASSLNIRTVYYGYTF
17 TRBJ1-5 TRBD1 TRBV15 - TGTGCCACCAGCAGAAAAATGACAGGGGTAGGCAATCAGCCCCAGCATTTT CATSRKMTGVGNQPQHF
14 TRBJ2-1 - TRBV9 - TGTGCCAGCAGCGACAGGGAATCCTACAATGAGCAGTTCTTC CASSDRESYNEQFF
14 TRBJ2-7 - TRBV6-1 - TGTGCCAGCAAAAGACAGTGGACCGACTACGAGCAGTACTTC CASKRQWTDYEQYF
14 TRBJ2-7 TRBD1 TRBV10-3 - TGTGCCATCAGCGAAATAACAGGGGTCCACGAGCAGTACTTC CAISEITGVHEQYF
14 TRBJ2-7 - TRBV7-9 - TGTGCCAGCAGCGAATCTCAGGGGACCTACGAGCAGTACTTC CASSESQGTYEQYF
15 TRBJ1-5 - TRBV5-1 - TGCGCCAGCAGCTTAACAGGACGGGGGGATCAGCCCCAGCATTTT CASSLTGRGDQPQHF
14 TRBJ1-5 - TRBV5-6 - TGTGCCAGCAGCTCGTCGTCCGGCAATCAGCCCCAGCATTTT CASSSSSGNQPQHF
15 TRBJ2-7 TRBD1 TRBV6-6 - TGTGCCAGCAGTTCCCCGGACAGGAGCTCCTACGAGCAGTACTTC CASSSPDRSSYEQYF
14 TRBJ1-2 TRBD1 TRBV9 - TGTGCCAGCAGCCCCTCCGGGGCAGGGGGTGCCTACACCTTC CASSPSGAGGAYTF
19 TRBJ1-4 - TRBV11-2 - TGTGCCAGCAGCTTACAGGTCTGGGGGCCTGTTGCAACTAATGAAAAACTGTTTTTT CASSLQVWGPVATNEKLFF
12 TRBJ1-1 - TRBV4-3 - TGCGCCAGCAGCCAATATAACACTGAAGCTTTCTTT CASSQYNTEAFF
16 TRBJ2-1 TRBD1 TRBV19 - TGTGCCAGTAGTCCCTTCACGACAGGGCCCCTAGGTGAGCAGTTCTTC CASSPFTTGPLGEQFF
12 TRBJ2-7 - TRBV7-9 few TGTGCCAGCAGCCTGATACCGAGCGAGCAGTACTTC CASSLIPSEQYF
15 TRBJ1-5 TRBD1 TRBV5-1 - TGCGCCAGCAGATTGACAGGGGCGGGCAATCAGCCCCAGCATTTT CASRLTGAGNQPQHF
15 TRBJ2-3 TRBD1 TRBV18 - TGTGCCAGCTCCGGGACAGACCTTTACACAGATACGCAGTATTTT CASSGTDLYTDTQYF
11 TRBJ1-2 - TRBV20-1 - TGCAGTACCAAGCACGACTATGGCTACACCTTC CSTKHDYGYTF
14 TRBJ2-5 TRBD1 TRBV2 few TGTGCCAGCGCCGAGGGACAGATTCAAGAGACCCAGTACTTC CASAEGQIQETQYF
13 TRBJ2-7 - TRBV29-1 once TGCAGCGTTTCCGGGACAAATTCCTACGAGCAGTACTTC CSVSGTNSYEQYF
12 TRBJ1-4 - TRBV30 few TGTGCCTGGAGTGTACAGGGTGAAAAACTGTTTTTT CAWSVQGEKLFF